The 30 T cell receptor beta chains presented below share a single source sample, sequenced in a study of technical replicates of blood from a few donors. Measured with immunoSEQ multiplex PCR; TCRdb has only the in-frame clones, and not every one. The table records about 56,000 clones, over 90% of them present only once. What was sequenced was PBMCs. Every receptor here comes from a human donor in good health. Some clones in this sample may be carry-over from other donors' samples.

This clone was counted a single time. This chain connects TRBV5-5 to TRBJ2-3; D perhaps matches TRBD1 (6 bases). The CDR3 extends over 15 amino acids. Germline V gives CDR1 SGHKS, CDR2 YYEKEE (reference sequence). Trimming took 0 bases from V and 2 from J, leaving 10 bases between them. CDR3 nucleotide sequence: TGTGCCAGCAGCTTGGGGACAGCCTTCACAGATACGCAGTATTTT. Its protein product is CASSLGTAFTDTQYF.

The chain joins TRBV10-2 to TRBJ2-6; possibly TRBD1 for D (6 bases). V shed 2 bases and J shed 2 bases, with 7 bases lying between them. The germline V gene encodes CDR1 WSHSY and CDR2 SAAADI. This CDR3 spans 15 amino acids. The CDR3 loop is CASSEGGPGANVLTF. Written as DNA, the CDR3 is TGCGCCAGCAGTGAGGGGGGCCCTGGGGCCAACGTCCTGACTTTC.

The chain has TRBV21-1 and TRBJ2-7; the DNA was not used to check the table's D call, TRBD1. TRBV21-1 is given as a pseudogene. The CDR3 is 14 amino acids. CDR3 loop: CASSYRDSDYEQYF. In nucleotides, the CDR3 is TGTGCCAGCAGCTATCGGGACAGCGACTACGAGCAGTACTTC.

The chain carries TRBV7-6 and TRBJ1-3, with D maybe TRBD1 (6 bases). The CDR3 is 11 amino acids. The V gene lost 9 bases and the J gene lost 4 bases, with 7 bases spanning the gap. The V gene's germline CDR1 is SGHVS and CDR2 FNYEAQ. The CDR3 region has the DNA TGTGCCAGTGGGGGCGGAAACACCATATATTTT. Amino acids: CASGGGNTIYF.

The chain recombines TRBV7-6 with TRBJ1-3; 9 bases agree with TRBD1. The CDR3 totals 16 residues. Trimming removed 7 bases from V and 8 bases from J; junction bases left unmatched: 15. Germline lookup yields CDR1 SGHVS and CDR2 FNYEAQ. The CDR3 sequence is CASKLGTGWVQDTIYF. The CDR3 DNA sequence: TGTGCCAGCAAGCTCGGGACAGGGTGGGTCCAGGACACCATATATTTT.

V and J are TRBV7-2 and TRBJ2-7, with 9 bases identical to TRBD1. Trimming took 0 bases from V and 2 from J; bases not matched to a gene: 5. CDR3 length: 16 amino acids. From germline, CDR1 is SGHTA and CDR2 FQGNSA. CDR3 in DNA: TGTGCCAGCAGCTTAGCGGGACAGGGTTTTCCCTACGAGCAGTACTTC. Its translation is CASSLAGQGFPYEQYF.

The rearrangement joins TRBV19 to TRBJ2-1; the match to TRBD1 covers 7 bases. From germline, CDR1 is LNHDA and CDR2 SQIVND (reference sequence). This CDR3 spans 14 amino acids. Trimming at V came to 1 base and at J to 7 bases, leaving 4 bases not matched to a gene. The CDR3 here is CASSIATGWNEQFF. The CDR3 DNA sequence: TGTGCCAGTAGTATAGCGACAGGGTGGAATGAGCAGTTCTTC.

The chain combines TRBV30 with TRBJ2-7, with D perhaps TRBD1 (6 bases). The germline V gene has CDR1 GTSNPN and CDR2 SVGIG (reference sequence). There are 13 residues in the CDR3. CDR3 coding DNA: TGTGCAAAAAGGGGTCAGGGGATGAACGAGCAGTACTTC. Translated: CAKRGQGMNEQYF.

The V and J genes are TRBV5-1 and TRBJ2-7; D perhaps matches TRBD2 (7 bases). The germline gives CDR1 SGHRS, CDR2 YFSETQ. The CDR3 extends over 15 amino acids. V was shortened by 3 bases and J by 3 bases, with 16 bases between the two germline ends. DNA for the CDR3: TGCGCCAGCAGCTGGATTTCGGGGGGCGGCTACGAGCAGTACTTC. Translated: CASSWISGGGYEQYF.

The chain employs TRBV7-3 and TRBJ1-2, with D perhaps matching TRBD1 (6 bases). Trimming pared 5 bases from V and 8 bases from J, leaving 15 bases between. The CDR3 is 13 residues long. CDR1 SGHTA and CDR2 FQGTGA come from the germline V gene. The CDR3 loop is CASSERGRGGYTF. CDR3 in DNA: TGTGCCAGCAGCGAAAGGGGGAGGGGGGGCTACACCTTC.

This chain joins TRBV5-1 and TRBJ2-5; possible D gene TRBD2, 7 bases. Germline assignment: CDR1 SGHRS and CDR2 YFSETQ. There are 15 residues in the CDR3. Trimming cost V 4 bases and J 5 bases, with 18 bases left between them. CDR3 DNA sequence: TGCGCCAGCAGCCCGGCGGGGGCGGTCGGGGAGACCCAGTACTTC. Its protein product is CASSPAGAVGETQYF.

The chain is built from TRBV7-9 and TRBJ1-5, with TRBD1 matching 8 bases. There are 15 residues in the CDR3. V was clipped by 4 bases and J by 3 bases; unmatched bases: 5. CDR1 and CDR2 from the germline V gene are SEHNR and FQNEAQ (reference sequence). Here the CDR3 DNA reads TGTGCCAGCAGCTCCGGGACAGGCCCCAATCAGCCCCAGCATTTT. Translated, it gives CASSSGTGPNQPQHF.

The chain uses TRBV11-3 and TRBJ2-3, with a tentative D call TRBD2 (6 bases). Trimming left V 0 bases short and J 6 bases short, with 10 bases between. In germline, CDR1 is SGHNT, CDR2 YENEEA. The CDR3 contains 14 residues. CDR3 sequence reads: CASSLDLAGDTQYF. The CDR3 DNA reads TGTGCCAGCAGCTTAGATCTGGCGGGGGATACGCAGTATTTT.

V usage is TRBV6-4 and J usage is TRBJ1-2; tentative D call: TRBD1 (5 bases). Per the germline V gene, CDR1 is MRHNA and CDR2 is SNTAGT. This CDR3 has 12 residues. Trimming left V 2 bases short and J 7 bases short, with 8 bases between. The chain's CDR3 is CASSDRGGGYTF. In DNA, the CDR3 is TGTGCCAGCAGTGACAGGGGAGGTGGCTACACCTTC.

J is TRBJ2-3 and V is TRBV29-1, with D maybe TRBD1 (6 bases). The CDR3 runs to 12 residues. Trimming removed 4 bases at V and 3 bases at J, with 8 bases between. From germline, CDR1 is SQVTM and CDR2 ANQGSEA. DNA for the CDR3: TGCAGCGTTGTCCAGGGGACAGATACGCAGTATTTT. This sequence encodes CSVVQGTDTQYF.

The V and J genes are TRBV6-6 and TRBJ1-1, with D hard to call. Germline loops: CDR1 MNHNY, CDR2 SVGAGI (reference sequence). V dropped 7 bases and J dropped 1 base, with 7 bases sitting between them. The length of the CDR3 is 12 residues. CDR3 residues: CASKEGNTEAFF. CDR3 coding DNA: TGTGCCAGCAAAGAGGGGAACACTGAAGCTTTCTTT.

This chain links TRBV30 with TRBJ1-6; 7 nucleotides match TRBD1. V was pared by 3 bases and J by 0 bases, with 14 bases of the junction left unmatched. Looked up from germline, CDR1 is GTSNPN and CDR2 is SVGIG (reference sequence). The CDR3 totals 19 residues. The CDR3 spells CAWSLRQGPGPSYNSPLHF. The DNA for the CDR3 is TGTGCCTGGAGCCTACGACAGGGACCAGGCCCCTCCTATAATTCACCCCTCCACTTT. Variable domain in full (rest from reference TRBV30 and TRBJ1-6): SQTIHQWPATLVQPVGSPLSLECTVEGTSNPNLYWYRQAAGRGLQLLFYSVGIGQISSEVPQNLSASRPQDRQFILSSKKLLLSDSGFYLCAWSLRQGPGPSYNSPLHFGNGTRLTVT.

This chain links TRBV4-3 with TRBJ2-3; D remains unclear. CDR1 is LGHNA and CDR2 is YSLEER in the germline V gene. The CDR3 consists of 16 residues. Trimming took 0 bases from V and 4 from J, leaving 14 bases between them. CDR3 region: CASSQDLSRIADTQYF. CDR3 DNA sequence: TGCGCCAGCAGCCAAGATCTGTCTAGAATCGCAGATACGCAGTATTTT.

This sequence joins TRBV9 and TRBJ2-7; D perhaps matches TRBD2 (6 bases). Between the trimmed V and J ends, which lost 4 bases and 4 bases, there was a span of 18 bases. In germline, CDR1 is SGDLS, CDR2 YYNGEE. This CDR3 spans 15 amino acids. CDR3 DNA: TGTGCCAGCAGCTTGGACGGCGGGGATTTTTACGAGCAGTACTTC. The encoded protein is CASSLDGGDFYEQYF. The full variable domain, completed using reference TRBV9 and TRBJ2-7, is DSGVTQTPKHLITATGQRVTLRCSPRSGDLSVYWYQQSLDQGLQFLIQYYNGEERAKGNILERFSAQQFPDLHSELNLSSLELGDSALYFCASSLDGGDFYEQYFGPGTRLTVT.

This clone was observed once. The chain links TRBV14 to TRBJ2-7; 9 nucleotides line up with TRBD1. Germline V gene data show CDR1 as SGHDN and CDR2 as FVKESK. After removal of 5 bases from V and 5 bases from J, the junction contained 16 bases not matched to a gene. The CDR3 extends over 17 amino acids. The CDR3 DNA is TGTGCCAGCAGCGCCCGAACCTTGGACAGGGGTCACCACGAGCAGTACTTC. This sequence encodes CASSARTLDRGHHEQYF.

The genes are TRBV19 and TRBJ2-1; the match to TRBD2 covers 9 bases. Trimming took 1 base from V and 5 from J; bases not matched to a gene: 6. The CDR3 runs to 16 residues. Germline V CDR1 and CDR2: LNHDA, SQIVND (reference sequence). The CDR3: CASSIVASGTDNEQFF. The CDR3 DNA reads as TGTGCCAGTAGTATAGTGGCTAGCGGGACTGACAATGAGCAGTTCTTC.

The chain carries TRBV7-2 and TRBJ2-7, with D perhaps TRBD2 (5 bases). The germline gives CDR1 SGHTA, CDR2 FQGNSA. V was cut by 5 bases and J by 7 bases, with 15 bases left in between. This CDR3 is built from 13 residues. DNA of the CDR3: TGTGCCAGCAGCCCCTGGACTGCCGGTGAGCAGTACTTC. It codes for CASSPWTAGEQYF.

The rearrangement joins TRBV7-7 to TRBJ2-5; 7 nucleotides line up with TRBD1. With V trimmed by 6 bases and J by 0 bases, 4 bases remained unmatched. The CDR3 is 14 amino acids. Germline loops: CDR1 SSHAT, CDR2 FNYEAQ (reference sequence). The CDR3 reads CASSKTGYQETQYF. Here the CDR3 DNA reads TGTGCCAGCAGTAAGACAGGGTACCAAGAGACCCAGTACTTC.

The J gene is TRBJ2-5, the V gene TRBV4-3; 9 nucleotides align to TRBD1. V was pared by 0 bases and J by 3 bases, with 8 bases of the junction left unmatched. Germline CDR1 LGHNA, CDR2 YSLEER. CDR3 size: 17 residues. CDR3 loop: CASSQDHWTGVEETQYF. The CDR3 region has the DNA TGCGCCAGCAGCCAAGATCATTGGACAGGGGTGGAAGAGACCCAGTACTTC.

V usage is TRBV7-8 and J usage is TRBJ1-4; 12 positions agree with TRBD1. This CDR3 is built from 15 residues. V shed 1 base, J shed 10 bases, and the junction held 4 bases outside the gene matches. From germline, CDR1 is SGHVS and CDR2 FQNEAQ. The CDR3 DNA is TGTGCCAGCAGCTTAGTGCCGGGACAGGGGGCAAAACTGTTTTTT. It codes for CASSLVPGQGAKLFF.

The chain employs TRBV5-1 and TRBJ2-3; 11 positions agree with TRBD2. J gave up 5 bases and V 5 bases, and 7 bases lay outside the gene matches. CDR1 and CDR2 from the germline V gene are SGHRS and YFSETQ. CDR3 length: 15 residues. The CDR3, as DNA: TGCGCCAGCAGGACTAGCGGGGATTTTTTAGATACGCAGTATTTT. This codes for CASRTSGDFLDTQYF.

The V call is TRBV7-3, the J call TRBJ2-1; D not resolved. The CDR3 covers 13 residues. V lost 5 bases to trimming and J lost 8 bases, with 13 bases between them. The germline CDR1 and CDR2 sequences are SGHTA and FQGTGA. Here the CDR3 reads CASSPTEGYEQFF. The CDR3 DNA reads TGTGCCAGCAGCCCGACTGAAGGCTATGAGCAGTTCTTC. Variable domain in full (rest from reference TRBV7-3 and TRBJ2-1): GAGVSQTPSNKVTEKGKYVELRCDPISGHTALYWYRQSLGQGPEFLIYFQGTGAADDSGLPNDRFFAVRPEGSVSTLKIQRTERGDSAVYLCASSPTEGYEQFFGPGTRLTVL.

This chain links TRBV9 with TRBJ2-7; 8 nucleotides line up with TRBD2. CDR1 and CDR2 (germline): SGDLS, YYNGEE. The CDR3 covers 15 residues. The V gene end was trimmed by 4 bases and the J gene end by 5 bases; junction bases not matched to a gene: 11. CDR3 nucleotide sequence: TGTGCCAGCAGCCGGACGGGAGGGAAGGGGGACGAGCAGTACTTC. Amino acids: CASSRTGGKGDEQYF. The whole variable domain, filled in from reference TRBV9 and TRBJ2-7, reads DSGVTQTPKHLITATGQRVTLRCSPRSGDLSVYWYQQSLDQGLQFLIQYYNGEERAKGNILERFSAQQFPDLHSELNLSSLELGDSALYFCASSRTGGKGDEQYFGPGTRLTVT.

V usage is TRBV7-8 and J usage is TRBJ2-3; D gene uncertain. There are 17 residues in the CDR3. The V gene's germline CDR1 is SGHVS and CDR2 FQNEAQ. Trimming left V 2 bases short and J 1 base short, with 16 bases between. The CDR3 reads CASSLREQIIRTDTQYF. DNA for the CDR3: TGTGCCAGCAGCTTAAGAGAACAGATTATCCGCACAGATACGCAGTATTTT.

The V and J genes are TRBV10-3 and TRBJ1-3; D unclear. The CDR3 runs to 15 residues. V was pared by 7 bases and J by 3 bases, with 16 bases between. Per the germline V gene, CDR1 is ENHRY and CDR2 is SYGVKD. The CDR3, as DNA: TGTGCCATCAAACTAACCACGAGACTTGGAAACACCATATATTTT. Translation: CAIKLTTRLGNTIYF.